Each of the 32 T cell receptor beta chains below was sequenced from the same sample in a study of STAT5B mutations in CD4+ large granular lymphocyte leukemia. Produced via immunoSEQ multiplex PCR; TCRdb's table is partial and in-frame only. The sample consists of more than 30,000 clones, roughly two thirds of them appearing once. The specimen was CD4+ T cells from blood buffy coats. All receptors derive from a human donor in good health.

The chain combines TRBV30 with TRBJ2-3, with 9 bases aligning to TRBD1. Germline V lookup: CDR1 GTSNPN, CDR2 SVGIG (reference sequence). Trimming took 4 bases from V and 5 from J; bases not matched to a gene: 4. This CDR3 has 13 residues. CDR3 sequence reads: CAWIGTGKDTQYF. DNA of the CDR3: TGTGCCTGGATTGGGACAGGGAAAGATACGCAGTATTTT.

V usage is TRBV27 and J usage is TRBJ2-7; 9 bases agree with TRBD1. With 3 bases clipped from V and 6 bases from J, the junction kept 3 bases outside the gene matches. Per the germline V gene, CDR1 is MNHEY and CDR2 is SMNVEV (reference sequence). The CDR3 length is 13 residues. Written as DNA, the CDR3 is TGTGCCAGCAGTTTGGGACAGGGTGTCGAGCAGTACTTC. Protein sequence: CASSLGQGVEQYF.

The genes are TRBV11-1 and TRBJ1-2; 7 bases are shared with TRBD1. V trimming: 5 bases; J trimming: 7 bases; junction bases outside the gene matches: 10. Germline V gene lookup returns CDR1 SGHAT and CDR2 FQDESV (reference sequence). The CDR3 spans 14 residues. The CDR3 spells CASSDDREAFGYTF. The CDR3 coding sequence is TGTGCCAGCAGCGACGACAGGGAAGCTTTTGGCTACACCTTC.

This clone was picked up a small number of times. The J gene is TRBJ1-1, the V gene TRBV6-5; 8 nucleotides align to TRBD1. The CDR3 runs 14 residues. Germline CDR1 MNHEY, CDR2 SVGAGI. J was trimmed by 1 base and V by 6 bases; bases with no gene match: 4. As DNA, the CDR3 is TGTGCCAGCAGACCTGGACAGGGGAACACTGAAGCTTTCTTT. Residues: CASRPGQGNTEAFF.

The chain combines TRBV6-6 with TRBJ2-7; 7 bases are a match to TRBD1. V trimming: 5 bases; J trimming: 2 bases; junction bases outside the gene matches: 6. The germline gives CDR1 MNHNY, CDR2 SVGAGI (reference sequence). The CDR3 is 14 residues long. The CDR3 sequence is CASSTGVRTYEQYF. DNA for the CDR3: TGTGCCAGCAGTACAGGGGTAAGGACCTACGAGCAGTACTTC.

The CDR3 DNA reads as TGTGCCAGCAGGCTTTATAGCAATCAGCCCCAGCATTTT. Translating it yields CASRLYSNQPQHF. This sequence joins TRBV6-6 and TRBJ1-5; no clear D. The germline gives CDR1 MNHNY, CDR2 SVGAGI (reference sequence). Trimming left V 6 bases short and J 0 bases short, with 6 bases between. This CDR3 has 13 amino acids.

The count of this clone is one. The CDR3 sequence: CASSIQHTDTQYF. DNA for the CDR3: TGTGCCAGTAGTATTCAGCACACAGATACGCAGTATTTT. This chain joins TRBV19 and TRBJ2-3; D gene unclear. Trimming stripped 3 bases from V and 2 bases from J, with 6 bases between. The CDR3 runs 13 residues. Germline-derived CDR1 and CDR2 are LNHDA and SQIVND (reference sequence).

The CDR3 nucleotides read TGTGCCAGCAGCTTAAGTGGGGGCTTCAGCACAGATACGCAGTATTTT. It specifies CASSLSGGFSTDTQYF. This chain uses TRBV13 with TRBJ2-3; D is possibly TRBD1 (6 bases). The V and J ends lost 2 bases and 0 bases respectively, with 12 bases between them. Germline loops: CDR1 PRHDT, CDR2 FYEKMQ (reference sequence). The CDR3 consists of 16 residues. The full variable domain, completed using reference TRBV13 and TRBJ2-3, is AAGVIQSPRHLIKEKRETATLKCYPIPRHDTVYWYQQGPGQDPQFLISFYEKMQSDKGSIPDRFSAQQFSDYHSELNMSSLELGDSALYFCASSLSGGFSTDTQYFGPGTRLTVL.

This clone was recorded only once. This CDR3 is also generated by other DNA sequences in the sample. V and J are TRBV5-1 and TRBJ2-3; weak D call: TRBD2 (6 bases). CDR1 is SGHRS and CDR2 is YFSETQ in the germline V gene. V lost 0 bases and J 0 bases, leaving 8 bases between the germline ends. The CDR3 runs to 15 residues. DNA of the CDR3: TGCGCCAGCAGCTTGGTCGGGGGAAGCACAGATACGCAGTATTTT. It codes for CASSLVGGSTDTQYF.

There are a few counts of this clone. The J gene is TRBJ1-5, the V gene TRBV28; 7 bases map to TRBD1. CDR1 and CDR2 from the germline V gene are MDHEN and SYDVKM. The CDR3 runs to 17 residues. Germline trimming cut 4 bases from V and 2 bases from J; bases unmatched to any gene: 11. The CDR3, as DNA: TGTGCCAGCAGTTCTGCTACAGGGGAATTTGGCAATCAGCCCCAGCATTTT. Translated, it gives CASSSATGEFGNQPQHF. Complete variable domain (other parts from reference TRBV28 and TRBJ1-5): DVKVTQSSRYLVKRTGEKVFLECVQDMDHENMFWYRQDPGLGLRLIYFSYDVKMKEKGDIPEGYSVSREKKERFSLILESASTNQTSMYLCASSSATGEFGNQPQHFGDGTRLSIL.

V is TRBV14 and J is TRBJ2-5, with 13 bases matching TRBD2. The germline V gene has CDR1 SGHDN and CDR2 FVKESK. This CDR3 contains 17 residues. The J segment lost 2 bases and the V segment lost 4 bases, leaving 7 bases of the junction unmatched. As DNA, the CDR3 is TGTGCCAGCAGCCCCCGACTAGCGGGGGGACTACAAGAGACCCAGTACTTC. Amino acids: CASSPRLAGGLQETQYF.

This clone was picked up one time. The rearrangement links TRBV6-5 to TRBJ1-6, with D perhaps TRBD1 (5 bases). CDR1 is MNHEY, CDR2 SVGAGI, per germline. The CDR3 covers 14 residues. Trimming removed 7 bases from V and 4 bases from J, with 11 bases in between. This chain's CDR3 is CASTSGLYNSPLHF. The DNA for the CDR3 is TGTGCCAGCACTTCGGGACTTTATAATTCACCCCTCCACTTT.

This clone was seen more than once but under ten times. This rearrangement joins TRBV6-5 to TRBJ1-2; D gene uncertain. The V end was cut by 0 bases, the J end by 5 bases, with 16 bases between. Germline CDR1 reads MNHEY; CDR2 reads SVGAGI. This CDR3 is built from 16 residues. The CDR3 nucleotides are TGTGCCAGCAGTTACTCGAGAAGGGCTGCCTCATATGGCTACACCTTC. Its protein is CASSYSRRAASYGYTF.

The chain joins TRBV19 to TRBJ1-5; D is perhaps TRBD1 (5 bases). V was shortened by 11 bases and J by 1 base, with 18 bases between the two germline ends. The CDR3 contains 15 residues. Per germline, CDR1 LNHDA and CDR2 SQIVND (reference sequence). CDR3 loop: CASGDALLSNQPQHF. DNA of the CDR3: TGTGCCTCGGGGGATGCCCTCCTAAGCAATCAGCCCCAGCATTTT.

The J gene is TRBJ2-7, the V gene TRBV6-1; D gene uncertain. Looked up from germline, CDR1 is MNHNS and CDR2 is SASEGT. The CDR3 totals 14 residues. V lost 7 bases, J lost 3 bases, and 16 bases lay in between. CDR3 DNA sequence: TGTGCCAGCATCAGAGGATCGGAACTCTACGAGCAGTACTTC. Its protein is CASIRGSELYEQYF.

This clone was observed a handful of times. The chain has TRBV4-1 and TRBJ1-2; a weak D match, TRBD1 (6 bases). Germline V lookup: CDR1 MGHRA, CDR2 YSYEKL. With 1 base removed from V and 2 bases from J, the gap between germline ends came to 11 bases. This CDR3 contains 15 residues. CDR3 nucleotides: TGCGCCAGCAGCCAAGGAACCCAGGGGAACTATGGCTACACCTTC. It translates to CASSQGTQGNYGYTF.

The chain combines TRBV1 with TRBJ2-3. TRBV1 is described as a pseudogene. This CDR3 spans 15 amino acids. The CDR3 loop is CTSSFRRGPGDTQYF. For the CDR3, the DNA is TGCACCAGCAGCTTTCGCCGGGGGCCGGGGGATACGCAGTATTTT.

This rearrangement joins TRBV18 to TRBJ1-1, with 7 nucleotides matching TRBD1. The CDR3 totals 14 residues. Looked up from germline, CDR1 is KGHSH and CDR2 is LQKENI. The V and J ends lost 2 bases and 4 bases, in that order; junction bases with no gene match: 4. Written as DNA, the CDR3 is TGTGCCAGCTCACCAATCCAGGGGGGCACTGAAGCTTTCTTT. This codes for CASSPIQGGTEAFF. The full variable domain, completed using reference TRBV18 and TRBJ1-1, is NAGVMQNPRHLVRRRGQEARLRCSPMKGHSHVYWYRQLPEEGLKFMVYLQKENIIDESGMPKERFSAEFPKEGPSILRIQQVVRGDSAAYFCASSPIQGGTEAFFGQGTRLTVV.

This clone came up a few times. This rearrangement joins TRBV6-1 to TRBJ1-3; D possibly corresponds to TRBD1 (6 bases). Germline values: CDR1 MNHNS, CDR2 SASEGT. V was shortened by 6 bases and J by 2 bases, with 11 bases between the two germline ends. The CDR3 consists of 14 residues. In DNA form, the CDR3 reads TGTGCCAGCAGCCCCACAGGGACTGGAAACACCATATATTTT. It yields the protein CASSPTGTGNTIYF.

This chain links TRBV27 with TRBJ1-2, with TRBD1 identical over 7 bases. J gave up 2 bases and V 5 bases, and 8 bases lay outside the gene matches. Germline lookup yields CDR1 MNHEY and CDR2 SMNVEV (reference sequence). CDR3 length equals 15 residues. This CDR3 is CASSQVADRNYGYTF. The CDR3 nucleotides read TGTGCCAGCAGTCAAGTGGCGGACAGGAACTATGGCTACACCTTC.

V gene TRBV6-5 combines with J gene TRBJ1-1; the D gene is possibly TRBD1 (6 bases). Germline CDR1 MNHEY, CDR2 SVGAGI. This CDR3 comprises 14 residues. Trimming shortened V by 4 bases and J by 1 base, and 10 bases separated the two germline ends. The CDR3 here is CASSSGDKNTEAFF. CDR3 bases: TGTGCCAGCAGTTCCGGGGACAAGAACACTGAAGCTTTCTTT.

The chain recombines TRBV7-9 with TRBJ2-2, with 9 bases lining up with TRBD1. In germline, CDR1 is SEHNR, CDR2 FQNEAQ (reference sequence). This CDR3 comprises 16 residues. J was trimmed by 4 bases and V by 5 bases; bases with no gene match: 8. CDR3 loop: CASSPDGQGSTGELFF. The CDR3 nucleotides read TGTGCCAGCAGCCCCGATGGACAGGGGAGCACCGGGGAGCTGTTTTTT.

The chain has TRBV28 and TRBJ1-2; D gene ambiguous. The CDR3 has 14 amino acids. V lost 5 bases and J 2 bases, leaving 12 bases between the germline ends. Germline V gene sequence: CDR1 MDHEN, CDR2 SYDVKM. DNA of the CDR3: TGTGCCAGCAGTATGACACCGCCCAACTATGGCTACACCTTC. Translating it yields CASSMTPPNYGYTF.

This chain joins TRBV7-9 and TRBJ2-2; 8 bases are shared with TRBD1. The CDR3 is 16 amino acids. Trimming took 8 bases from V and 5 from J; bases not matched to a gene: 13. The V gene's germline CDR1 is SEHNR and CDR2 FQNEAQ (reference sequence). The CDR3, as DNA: TGTGCCAGCTCCCAGGACCAGGGGGCCTGGACCGGGGAGCTGTTTTTT. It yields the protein CASSQDQGAWTGELFF. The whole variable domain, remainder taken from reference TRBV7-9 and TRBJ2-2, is DTGVSQNPRHKITKRGQNVTFRCDPISEHNRLYWYRQTLGQGPEFLTYFQNEAQLEKSRLLSDRFSAERPKGSFSTLEIQRTEQGDSAMYLCASSQDQGAWTGELFFGEGSRLTVL.

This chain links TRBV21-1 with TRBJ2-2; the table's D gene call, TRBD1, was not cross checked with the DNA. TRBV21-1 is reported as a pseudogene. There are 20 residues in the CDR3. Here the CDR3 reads CASSLNRTGPPSGNTGELFF. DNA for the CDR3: TGTGCCAGCAGCCTAAACCGGACAGGACCACCTTCGGGGAACACCGGGGAGCTGTTTTTT.

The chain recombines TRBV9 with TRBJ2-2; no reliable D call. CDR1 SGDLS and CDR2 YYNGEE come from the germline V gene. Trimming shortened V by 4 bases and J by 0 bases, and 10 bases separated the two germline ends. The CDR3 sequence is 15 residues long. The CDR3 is CASSPVAANTGELFF. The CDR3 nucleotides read TGTGCCAGCAGCCCGGTGGCAGCGAACACCGGGGAGCTGTTTTTT.

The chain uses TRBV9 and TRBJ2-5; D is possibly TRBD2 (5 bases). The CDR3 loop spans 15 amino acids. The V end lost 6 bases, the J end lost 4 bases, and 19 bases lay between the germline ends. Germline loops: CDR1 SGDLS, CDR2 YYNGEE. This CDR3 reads CASTSALGEGETQYF. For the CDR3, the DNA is TGTGCCAGCACTTCTGCTCTGGGAGAGGGAGAGACCCAGTACTTC.

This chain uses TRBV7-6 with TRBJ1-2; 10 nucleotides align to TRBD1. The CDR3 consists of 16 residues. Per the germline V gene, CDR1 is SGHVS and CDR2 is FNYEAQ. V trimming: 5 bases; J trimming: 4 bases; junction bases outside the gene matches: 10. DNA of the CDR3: TGTGCCAGCAGCCCAACACCGACAGGGGGCAGCTATGGCTACACCTTC. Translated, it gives CASSPTPTGGSYGYTF.

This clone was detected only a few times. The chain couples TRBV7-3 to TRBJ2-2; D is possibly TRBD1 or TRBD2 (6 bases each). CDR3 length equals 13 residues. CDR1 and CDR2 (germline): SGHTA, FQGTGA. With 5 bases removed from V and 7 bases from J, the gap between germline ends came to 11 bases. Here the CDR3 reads CASSGGPGGELFF. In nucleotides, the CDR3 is TGTGCCAGCAGCGGGGGGCCGGGCGGGGAGCTGTTTTTT.

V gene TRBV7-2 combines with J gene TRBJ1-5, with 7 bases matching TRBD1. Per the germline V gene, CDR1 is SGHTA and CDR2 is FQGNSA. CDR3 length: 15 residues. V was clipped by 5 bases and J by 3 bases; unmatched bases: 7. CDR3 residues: CASSAWDSYNQPQHF. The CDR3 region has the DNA TGTGCCAGCAGCGCTTGGGACAGCTACAATCAGCCCCAGCATTTT.

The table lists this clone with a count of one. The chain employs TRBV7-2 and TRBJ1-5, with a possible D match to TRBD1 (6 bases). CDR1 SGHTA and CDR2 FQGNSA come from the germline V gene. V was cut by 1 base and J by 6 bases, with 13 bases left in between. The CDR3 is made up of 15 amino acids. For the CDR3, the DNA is TGTGCCAGCAGCTTAGGAGGGGGGCTCGCTCAGCCCCAGCATTTT. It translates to CASSLGGGLAQPQHF.

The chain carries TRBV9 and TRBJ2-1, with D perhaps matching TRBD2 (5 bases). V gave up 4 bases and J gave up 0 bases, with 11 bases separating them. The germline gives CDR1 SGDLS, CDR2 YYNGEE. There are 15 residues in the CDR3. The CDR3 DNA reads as TGTGCCAGCAGCCCAACTGGGAGCTCCTACAATGAGCAGTTCTTC. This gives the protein CASSPTGSSYNEQFF.